The rows below give T cell receptor beta chains drawn from one sample of a study of blood T cell repertoires in COVID-19. Repertoires were generated with immunoSEQ multiplex PCR, while TCRdb's copy carries only in-frame clones and drops some. The sample has hundreds of thousands of clones; around 89% are singletons. The sequencing input was peripheral blood. These receptors all come from a woman in her twenties or thirties with COVID-19, enrolled during active disease. Each CDR3 is given with its conserved first and last residue. A D gene is named only where the DNA matches it firmly. Size is stated for part of the rows, as once, few or many counts, or as a class when the clone is expanded.

abundance,v_gene,j_gene,d_gene,CDR3nt,CDR3aa
-,TRBV7-2,TRBJ2-1,-,TGTGCCAGCAGCTTAGGCGGGAACTACAATGAGCAGTTCTTC,CASSLGGNYNEQFF
-,TRBV20-1,TRBJ2-5,TRBD2,TGCAGTGCTAGTCCAGCGGGGAGAGAGACCCAGTACTTC,CSASPAGRETQYF
-,TRBV20-1,TRBJ1-1,-,TGCAGTGCTAGTGGCCACAGTCTTTTGCGGGGGAACACTGAAGCTTTCTTT,CSASGHSLLRGNTEAFF
-,TRBV27,TRBJ2-1,TRBD2,TGTGCCAGCAGTCTCCGGGGGGACGAGCAGTTCTTC,CASSLRGDEQFF
-,TRBV14,TRBJ2-7,-,TGTGCCAGCAGCCAAGTCGGGGGTAGCGAGCAGTACTTC,CASSQVGGSEQYF
-,TRBV7-2,TRBJ2-1,-,-,CASSLWGQGTVF
-,TRBV18,TRBJ2-2,TRBD1,TGTGCCAGCTCACCACGAGCCTACGACAGGGTCGGGTCCGGGGAGCTGTTTTTT,CASSPRAYDRVGSGELFF
-,TRBV3-1/TRBV3-2,TRBJ2-3,TRBD2,TGTGCCAGCAGCCAATTAGCGGGATTAAACACAGATACGCAGTATTTT,CASSQLAGLNTDTQYF
-,TRBV5-4,TRBJ2-3,-,TGTGCCAGCAGCCCGCTGGAGGCGAGGACGCAGTATTTT,CASSPLEARTQYF
once,TRBV7-2,TRBJ2-2,-,TGTGCCAGCAGCTTAGATGGGGTCAGGGCGAACACCGGGGAGCTGTTTTTT,CASSLDGVRANTGELFF
few,TRBV19,TRBJ1-1,-,TGTGCCAGTAGTGTGGGGGCGAACACTGAAGCTTTCTTT,CASSVGANTEAFF
-,TRBV9,TRBJ2-3,-,TGTGCCAGCAGCGTAGCCGGGGGTAAAACCACAGATACGCAGTATTTT,CASSVAGGKTTDTQYF
-,TRBV3-1/TRBV3-2,TRBJ1-6,TRBD1,TGTGCCAGCAGCCAAGCGGGCAGGGGGCCAGGAAATTCACCCCTCCACTTT,CASSQAGRGPGNSPLHF
-,TRBV18,TRBJ1-1,-,TGTGCCAGCTCACCTCAGGGGAAGAACACTGAAGCTTTCTTT,CASSPQGKNTEAFF
-,TRBV28,TRBJ2-5,TRBD2,TGTGCCAGCAGTTTTGCACTAGCGGGGGGGCAGACCCAGTACTTC,CASSFALAGGQTQYF
-,TRBV7-6,TRBJ2-7,-,TGTGCCAGCAGCGCCCGACAGGAACACGAGCAGTACTTC,CASSARQEHEQYF
-,TRBV2,TRBJ1-4,-,TGTGCCAGCAGTGCCCAGGGAAGTAGGGAAAAACTGTTTTTT,CASSAQGSREKLFF
-,TRBV18,TRBJ1-3,TRBD1,TGTGCCAGCTCCCCCGGGCAGGGGGCCAGAAACACCATATATTTT,CASSPGQGARNTIYF
-,TRBV2,TRBJ2-7,TRBD2,TGTGCCAGCAGTCTGACTAGCACCACAGCCCGGGGGTACTTC,CASSLTSTTARGYF
-,TRBV29-1,TRBJ1-3,TRBD1,TGCAGCGTTGGGACAGGGTCTGGAAACACCATATATTTT,CSVGTGSGNTIYF
once,TRBV11-3,TRBJ2-1,-,TGTGCCAGCAGTTCGCAACAACTCCGAGGCCCCTACAATGAGCAGTTCTTC,CASSSQQLRGPYNEQFF
-,TRBV11-2,TRBJ2-7,TRBD1,TGTGCCAGCAGCTTCATCCAATTGGGGGCAGGGGGTTCCTACGAGCAGTACTTC,CASSFIQLGAGGSYEQYF
-,TRBV27,TRBJ2-1,TRBD2,TGTGCCAGCAGTCCCATAAGCGGGGGTGGGCCCAATGAGCAGTTCTTC,CASSPISGGGPNEQFF
-,TRBV5-5,TRBJ2-3,-,TGTGCCAGCCAGAGGGAAGTCGGAGATACGCAGTATTTT,CASQREVGDTQYF
-,TRBV7-8,TRBJ1-3,-,TGTGCCAGCAGCTTAGCAGTAGCTGGAAACACCATATATTTT,CASSLAVAGNTIYF
-,TRBV19,TRBJ1-6,-,TGTGCCAGTAGTATAGATCGATTCTCCGGAGGTAGCTCCTATAATTCACCCCTCCACTTT,CASSIDRFSGGSSYNSPLHF
few,TRBV6-2/TRBV6-3,TRBJ1-1,-,TGTGCCAGCAGTCCCTCGAGAGAGTTGAACACTGAAGCTTTCTTT,CASSPSRELNTEAFF
-,TRBV7-9,TRBJ1-2,-,TGTGCCAGCAGCGAAAGGGGGACGGAGCACTATGGCTACACCTTC,CASSERGTEHYGYTF
-,TRBV6-2/TRBV6-3,TRBJ2-2,TRBD2,TGTGCCAGCAGTTCGAGGACTAGCCCTTACAACACCGGGGAGCTGTTTTTT,CASSSRTSPYNTGELFF
-,TRBV6-5,TRBJ2-1,TRBD1,TGTGCCAGCAGTTATGGACAGGGACCTGAGCAGTTCTTC,CASSYGQGPEQFF
-,TRBV7-9,TRBJ2-3,TRBD1,TGTGCCAGCAGCTTAGCGGGACAGGGGACAGATACGCAGTATTTT,CASSLAGQGTDTQYF